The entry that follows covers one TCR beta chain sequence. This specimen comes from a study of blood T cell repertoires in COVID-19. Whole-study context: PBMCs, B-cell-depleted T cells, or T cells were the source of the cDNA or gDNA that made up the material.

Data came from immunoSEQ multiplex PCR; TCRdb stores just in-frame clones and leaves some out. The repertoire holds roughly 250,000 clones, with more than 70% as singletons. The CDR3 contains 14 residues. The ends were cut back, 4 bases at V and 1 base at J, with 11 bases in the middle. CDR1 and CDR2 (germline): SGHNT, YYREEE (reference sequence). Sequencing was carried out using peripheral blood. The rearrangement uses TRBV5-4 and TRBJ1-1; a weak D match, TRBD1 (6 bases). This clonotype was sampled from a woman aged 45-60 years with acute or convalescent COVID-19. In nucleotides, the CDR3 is TGTGCCAGCAGCACGCGGACAGCGAACACTGAAGCTTTCTTT. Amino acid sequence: CASSTRTANTEAFF. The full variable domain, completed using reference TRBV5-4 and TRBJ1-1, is ETGVTQSPTHLIKTRGQQVTLRCSSQSGHNTVSWYQQALGQGPQFIFQYYREEENGRGNFPPRFSGLQFPNYSSELNVNALELDDSALYLCASSTRTANTEAFFGQGTRLTVV.